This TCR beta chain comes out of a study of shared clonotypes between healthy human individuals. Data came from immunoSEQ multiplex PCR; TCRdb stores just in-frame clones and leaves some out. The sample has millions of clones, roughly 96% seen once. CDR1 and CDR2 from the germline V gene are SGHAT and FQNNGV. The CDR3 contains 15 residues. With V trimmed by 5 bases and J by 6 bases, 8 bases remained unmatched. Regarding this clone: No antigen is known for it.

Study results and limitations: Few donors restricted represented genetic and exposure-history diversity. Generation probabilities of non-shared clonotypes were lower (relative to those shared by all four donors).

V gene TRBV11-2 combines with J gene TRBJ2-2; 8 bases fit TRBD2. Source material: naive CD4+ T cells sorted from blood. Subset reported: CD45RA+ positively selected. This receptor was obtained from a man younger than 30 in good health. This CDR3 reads CASSRPGGGPGELFF. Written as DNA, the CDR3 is TGTGCCAGCAGCCGCCCCGGGGGGGGTCCCGGGGAGCTGTTTTTT.